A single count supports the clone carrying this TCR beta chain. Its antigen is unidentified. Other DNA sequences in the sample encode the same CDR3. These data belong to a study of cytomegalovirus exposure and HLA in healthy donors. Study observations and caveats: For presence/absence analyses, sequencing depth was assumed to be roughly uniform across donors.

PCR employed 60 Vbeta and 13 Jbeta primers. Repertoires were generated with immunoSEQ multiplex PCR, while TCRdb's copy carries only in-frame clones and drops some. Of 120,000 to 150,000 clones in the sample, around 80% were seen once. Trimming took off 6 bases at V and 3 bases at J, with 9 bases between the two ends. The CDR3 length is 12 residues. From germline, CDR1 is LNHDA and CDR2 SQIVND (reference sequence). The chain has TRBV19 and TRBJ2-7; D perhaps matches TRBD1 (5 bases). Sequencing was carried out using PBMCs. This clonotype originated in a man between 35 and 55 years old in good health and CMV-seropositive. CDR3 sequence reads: CASSPQGYEQYF. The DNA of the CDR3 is TGTGCCAGTAGCCCCCAGGGCTACGAGCAGTACTTC. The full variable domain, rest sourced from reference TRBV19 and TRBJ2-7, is DGGITQSPKYLFRKEGQNVTLSCEQNLNHDAMYWYRQDPGQGLRLIYYSQIVNDFQKGDIAEGYSVSREKKESFPLTVTSAQKNPTAFYLCASSPQGYEQYFGPGTRLTVT.